Sequencing of this T cell receptor beta chain was carried out in a study of response to subunit inactivated influenza vaccine. General study results and limits: Authors proposed each seasonal influenza vaccination draws in few new T cells.

One entry per CDR3 protein results from TCRdb running MiXCR on the RT-PCR reads. Altogether hundreds of thousands of distinct CDR3 sequences are present, around 20% being singletons, with the ten largest covering 11%. Comment on this clonotype: Its antigen is as yet unknown.

This CDR3 has 13 residues. V lost 4 bases and J lost 6, with 13 bases in between. Germline CDR1 is SGHTA and CDR2 is FQGNSA. The sequences come from PBMCs from blood, collected around 5 days after vaccination. This rearrangement joins TRBV7-2 to TRBJ2-7; D call uncertain. The sequence was obtained from a man between 45 and 60 years old who received an inactivated influenza vaccine. The CDR3 DNA follows: TGTGCCAGCAGCTCACTCGGAGTCGGCGAGCAGTACTTC. This gives the protein CASSSLGVGEQYF.